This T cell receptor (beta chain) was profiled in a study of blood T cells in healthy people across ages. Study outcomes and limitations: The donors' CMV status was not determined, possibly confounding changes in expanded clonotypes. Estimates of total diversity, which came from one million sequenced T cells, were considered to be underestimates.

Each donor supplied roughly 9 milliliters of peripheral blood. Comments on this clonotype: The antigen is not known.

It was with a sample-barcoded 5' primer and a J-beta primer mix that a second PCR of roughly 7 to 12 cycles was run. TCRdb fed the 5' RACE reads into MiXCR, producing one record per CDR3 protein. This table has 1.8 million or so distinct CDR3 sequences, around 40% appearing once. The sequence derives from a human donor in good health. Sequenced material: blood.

CDR3 sequence (DNA): TGTGCCAGCAGGACAGGTTTCCGCGGCTACACCTTC. Encoded protein: CASRTGFRGYTF. The chain couples TRBV12-3 or TRBV12-4 to TRBJ1-2; possible D gene TRBD1, 6 bases. Trimming took off 6 bases at V and 8 bases at J, with 13 bases between the two ends. The CDR3 runs to 12 residues.